These 25 T cell receptor beta chains originate from one sample sequenced in a study of cytomegalovirus exposure and HLA in healthy donors. The PCR used 60 Vbeta and 13 Jbeta primers. TCRdb's table, derived via immunoSEQ multiplex PCR, lists solely in-frame clones and lacks some. The sample shows over 65,000 clones, 79% of them seen only once. The material sequenced was PBMCs. The receptors come from a woman in her thirties or forties in good health and CMV-seropositive.

The chain carries TRBV6-5 and TRBJ2-7; D perhaps matches TRBD2 (5 bases). The CDR3 length is 16 residues. Trimming stripped 2 bases from V and 10 bases from J, with 24 bases between. The V gene's germline CDR1 is MNHEY and CDR2 SVGAGI. CDR3 sequence reads: CASSYEWGEGSLDQYF. CDR3 DNA sequence: TGTGCCAGCAGTTACGAGTGGGGAGAGGGCTCTTTGGATCAGTACTTC.

The chain uses TRBV7-9 and TRBJ2-7; D remains ambiguous. V was trimmed by 1 base and J by 7 bases, leaving 8 bases between them. The CDR3 loop spans 12 amino acids. The germline gives CDR1 SEHNR, CDR2 FQNEAQ (reference sequence). This CDR3 is CASSLESREQYF. The CDR3 bases are TGTGCCAGCAGCTTAGAATCCAGGGAGCAGTACTTC.

This chain links TRBV4-1 with TRBJ2-3; 7 bases are a match to TRBD2. V was pared by 2 bases and J by 0 bases, with 14 bases of the junction left unmatched. Germline V gene lookup returns CDR1 MGHRA and CDR2 YSYEKL. The CDR3 sequence is 19 residues long. As DNA, the CDR3 is TGCGCCAGCAGCCAATGGGGCGGTGGGGCGGGGGTTAGCACAGATACGCAGTATTTT. This encodes CASSQWGGGAGVSTDTQYF.

This chain joins TRBV5-4 and TRBJ2-1; D remains unclear. The germline V gene has CDR1 SGHNT and CDR2 YYREEE (reference sequence). There are 11 residues in the CDR3. With 4 bases removed from V and 4 bases from J, the gap between germline ends came to 3 bases. The CDR3 sequence is CASSLYNEQFF. DNA of the CDR3: TGTGCCAGCAGCCTATACAATGAGCAGTTCTTC.

The chain couples TRBV28 to TRBJ1-5; possible D gene TRBD1, 6 bases. The CDR3 contains 16 residues. Between the trimmed V and J ends, which lost 6 bases and 7 bases, there was a span of 22 bases. Germline lookup yields CDR1 MDHEN and CDR2 SYDVKM. The CDR3 spells CASSRPRGGALQPQHF. The CDR3 DNA is TGTGCCAGCAGCCGACCCAGGGGAGGGGCACTACAGCCCCAGCATTTT. Supplemented by reference TRBV28 and TRBJ1-5, the full variable domain reads DVKVTQSSRYLVKRTGEKVFLECVQDMDHENMFWYRQDPGLGLRLIYFSYDVKMKEKGDIPEGYSVSREKKERFSLILESASTNQTSMYLCASSRPRGGALQPQHFGDGTRLSIL.

In its sample, this clone was seen a few times. The chain carries TRBV11-1 and TRBJ2-2, with 11 bases that match TRBD1. From germline, CDR1 is SGHAT and CDR2 FQDESV (reference sequence). CDR3 size: 15 residues. V lost 5 bases and J lost 7; bases outside the gene matches: 6. The CDR3 sequence is CASSPGQGALGELFF. The CDR3 DNA follows: TGTGCCAGCAGCCCAGGACAGGGGGCCCTCGGGGAGCTGTTTTTT.

The chain has TRBV7-3 and TRBJ2-7, with D possibly TRBD2 on 5 matching bases. V gave up 6 bases and J gave up 4 bases, with 16 bases separating them. The germline V gene has CDR1 SGHTA and CDR2 FQGTGA. The CDR3 has 14 residues. CDR3 sequence reads: CASSFASSGYEQYF. The CDR3 DNA sequence: TGTGCCAGCAGTTTTGCATCGTCGGGGTACGAGCAGTACTTC.

This chain joins TRBV5-6 and TRBJ2-1, with TRBD2 matching over 9 bases. Germline V CDR1 and CDR2: SGHDT, YYEEEE. The CDR3 is made up of 17 amino acids. With 0 bases clipped from V and 2 bases from J, the junction kept 6 bases outside the gene matches. The CDR3 DNA reads TGTGCCAGCAGCTTGGGGAGCGGGAGGCCCCCCTACAATGAGCAGTTCTTC. It is translated as CASSLGSGRPPYNEQFF.

The V gene is TRBV9, the J gene TRBJ2-1, with D possibly TRBD2 on 6 matching bases. V gave up 4 bases and J gave up 8 bases, with 22 bases separating them. This CDR3 has 16 residues. In germline, CDR1 is SGDLS, CDR2 YYNGEE. CDR3 sequence reads: CASSPVVRLGSHEQFF. The CDR3 coding sequence is TGTGCCAGCAGCCCCGTGGTGCGACTAGGGTCCCATGAGCAGTTCTTC.

V is TRBV7-8 and J is TRBJ2-7; tentative D call: TRBD2 (6 bases). Germline CDR1 is SGHVS and CDR2 is FQNEAQ. V lost 1 base and J 5 bases, leaving 21 bases between the germline ends. This CDR3 contains 17 residues. CDR3: CASSLVIGGKMDNEQYF. In DNA, the CDR3 is TGTGCCAGCAGCTTAGTAATTGGAGGGAAGATGGATAACGAGCAGTACTTC. The full variable domain, its missing parts supplied by reference TRBV7-8 and TRBJ2-7, is GAGVSQSPRYKVAKRGQDVALRCDPISGHVSLFWYQQALGQGPEFLTYFQNEAQLDKSGLPSDRFFAERPEGSVSTLKIQRTQQEDSAVYLCASSLVIGGKMDNEQYFGPGTRLTVT.

V and J are TRBV7-8 and TRBJ1-2; 7 nucleotides match TRBD1. The V gene's germline CDR1 is SGHVS and CDR2 FQNEAQ. Losses at the gene ends were 3 bases for V and 3 bases for J; bases not matched to a gene: 4. The CDR3 is 14 residues long. CDR3 DNA: TGTGCCAGCAGCTTGGGGACAGAGTACTATGGCTACACCTTC. Protein sequence: CASSLGTEYYGYTF. Supplemented by reference TRBV7-8 and TRBJ1-2, the full variable domain reads GAGVSQSPRYKVAKRGQDVALRCDPISGHVSLFWYQQALGQGPEFLTYFQNEAQLDKSGLPSDRFFAERPEGSVSTLKIQRTQQEDSAVYLCASSLGTEYYGYTFGSGTRLTVV.

This sequence joins TRBV7-3 and TRBJ2-5; 7 positions agree with TRBD2. Germline V gives CDR1 SGHTA, CDR2 FQGTGA. The length of the CDR3 is 17 residues. The V segment lost 1 base and the J segment 3 bases; nucleotides outside the gene matches: 11. DNA of the CDR3: TGTGCCAGCAGCTTAATAGGGGCAGCGGGGATGAAAGAGACCCAGTACTTC. It translates to CASSLIGAAGMKETQYF.

The chain carries TRBV19 and TRBJ1-2; D ambiguous. Germline V gene data show CDR1 as LNHDA and CDR2 as SQIVND (reference sequence). Trimming took 7 bases from V and 4 from J, leaving 10 bases between them. This CDR3 has 12 residues. Here the CDR3 reads CASMNRVYGYTF. The CDR3 DNA reads TGTGCCAGTATGAACAGAGTCTATGGCTACACCTTC.

The chain recombines TRBV2 with TRBJ1-1, with no clear D. V was pared by 6 bases and J by 1 base, with 12 bases between. This CDR3 comprises 14 residues. Per germline, CDR1 SNHLY and CDR2 FYNNEI. Here the CDR3 DNA reads TGTGCCAGCAGGGTGCGGGGAGAGAACACTGAAGCTTTCTTT. Protein sequence: CASRVRGENTEAFF.

V is TRBV9 and J is TRBJ2-7; TRBD2 agrees at 7 bases. V gave up 3 bases and J gave up 3 bases; unmatched junction bases: 9. Germline values: CDR1 SGDLS, CDR2 YYNGEE. This CDR3 is 15 amino acids long. The CDR3 loop is CASSAGTRGDYEQYF. For the CDR3, the DNA is TGTGCCAGCAGCGCAGGGACTCGGGGGGACTACGAGCAGTACTTC.

This clone was observed once. The rearrangement joins TRBV7-9 to TRBJ2-2; D may be TRBD1 (5 bases). V lost 3 bases and J lost 3, with 14 bases in between. CDR3 length equals 16 residues. Germline-derived CDR1 and CDR2 are SEHNR and FQNEAQ (reference sequence). The CDR3 DNA is TGTGCCAGCAGCTTGGGCAGGGATCTGTACACCGGGGAGCTGTTTTTT. It specifies CASSLGRDLYTGELFF.

V usage is TRBV20-1 and J usage is TRBJ2-1; D is possibly TRBD2 (5 bases). Trimming took 5 bases from V and 6 from J, leaving 8 bases between them. Germline CDR1 DFQATT, CDR2 SNEGSKA (reference sequence). This CDR3 is built from 11 residues. The CDR3 spells CSAYSGNEQFF. Written as DNA, the CDR3 is TGCAGTGCTTACAGCGGCAATGAGCAGTTCTTC.

This clone was detected a few times. V gene TRBV19 combines with J gene TRBJ1-5, with 11 positions matching TRBD1. CDR1 and CDR2 from the germline V gene are LNHDA and SQIVND (reference sequence). CDR3 length equals 15 residues. Losses at the gene ends were 9 bases for V and 6 bases for J; bases not matched to a gene: 10. CDR3 nucleotide sequence: TGTGCCAGCCGGAGGGACAGGGGGGAACGTCAGCCCCAGCATTTT. Its protein is CASRRDRGERQPQHF. Together with reference TRBV19 and TRBJ1-5, the CDR3 gives the full variable domain: DGGITQSPKYLFRKEGQNVTLSCEQNLNHDAMYWYRQDPGQGLRLIYYSQIVNDFQKGDIAEGYSVSREKKESFPLTVTSAQKNPTAFYLCASRRDRGERQPQHFGDGTRLSIL.

V gene TRBV6-6 combines with J gene TRBJ2-3; 7 bases match TRBD2. Germline assignment: CDR1 MNHNY and CDR2 SVGAGI (reference sequence). The CDR3 is 13 residues long. The J segment lost 0 bases and the V segment lost 8 bases, leaving 2 bases of the junction unmatched. DNA of the CDR3: TGTGCCAGCCTTAGCGGGAGCACAGATACGCAGTATTTT. This gives the protein CASLSGSTDTQYF.

V and J are TRBV27 and TRBJ1-5, with TRBD1 as a possible D gene (5 bases). The CDR3 contains 13 residues. The ends were cut back, 8 bases at V and 0 bases at J, with 8 bases in the middle. Germline CDR1 MNHEY, CDR2 SMNVEV (reference sequence). The CDR3 sequence is CASRDYSNQPQHF. The CDR3 DNA sequence: TGTGCCAGCCGGGACTATAGCAATCAGCCCCAGCATTTT.

The chain uses TRBV28 and TRBJ2-2; 13 bases align to TRBD2. After removal of 3 bases from V and 2 bases from J, the junction contained 3 bases not matched to a gene. The length of the CDR3 is 17 residues. Germline values: CDR1 MDHEN, CDR2 SYDVKM. The CDR3 DNA reads as TGTGCCAGCAGTTTCGGGACTAGCGGGGCCAACACCGGGGAGCTGTTTTTT. Its protein is CASSFGTSGANTGELFF.

The rearrangement joins TRBV5-1 to TRBJ1-1, with a possible D match to TRBD1 (6 bases). Germline-derived CDR1 and CDR2 are SGHRS and YFSETQ. V lost 3 bases and J 1 base, leaving 10 bases between the germline ends. This CDR3 is 14 amino acids long. DNA for the CDR3: TGCGCCAGCAGCTGGGGGGGGGCGAACACTGAAGCTTTCTTT. Protein product: CASSWGGANTEAFF. Using reference TRBV5-1 and TRBJ1-1 for the parts outside the CDR3, the full variable domain is KAGVTQTPRYLIKTRGQQVTLSCSPISGHRSVSWYQQTPGQGLQFLFEYFSETQRNKGNFPGRFSGRQFSNSRSEMNVSTLELGDSALYLCASSWGGANTEAFFGQGTRLTVV.

The chain couples TRBV7-3 to TRBJ2-3; 10 bases agree with TRBD2. In germline, CDR1 is SGHTA, CDR2 FQGTGA. Trimming took 3 bases from V and 4 from J; bases not matched to a gene: 4. The CDR3 totals 15 residues. The CDR3 DNA is TGTGCCAGCAGCTTCTCTAGCGGGGGATCAGATACGCAGTATTTT. Translating gives CASSFSSGGSDTQYF.

The sample holds one count of this clone. This rearrangement joins TRBV5-4 to TRBJ2-3; TRBD2 matches at 14 bases. From germline, CDR1 is SGHNT and CDR2 YYREEE (reference sequence). The CDR3 runs 16 residues. J lost 3 bases, V lost 4 bases, and 4 bases had no gene match. This CDR3 reads CASSHGLAGGTDTQYF. The DNA of the CDR3 is TGTGCCAGCAGCCACGGACTAGCGGGAGGAACAGATACGCAGTATTTT.

The chain combines TRBV5-1 with TRBJ2-1; 8 bases agree with TRBD1. CDR3 length equals 16 residues. Per the germline V gene, CDR1 is SGHRS and CDR2 is YFSETQ. V lost 2 bases and J lost 7; bases outside the gene matches: 11. This CDR3 reads CASSFQPGTGSNEQFF. The CDR3, as DNA: TGCGCCAGCAGCTTCCAACCCGGGACAGGCTCAAATGAGCAGTTCTTC.